The sequence of this TCR beta chain was determined in a study of T cell repertoires in aging, cancer and after chemotherapy. Study-wide context: Six age groups, ranging from 30 or younger to 70 or older, included the donors. The full dataset contained about 10 million TCR reads. Clear clonal overlap appeared across healthy donor samples taken over several months to years.

The CDR3 is 16 amino acids. The trim removed 2 bases at V and 8 bases at J, leaving 9 bases unmatched. Germline CDR1 is KGHDR and CDR2 is SFDVKD. Amplification of TCR beta used genomic DNA extracted from peripheral blood. Comment on this clonotype: The antigen is unknown.

Rearranged V-D-J TRB sequences were amplified with a mixed TRB-A/B primer pool. MiXCR, applied by TCRdb to the multiplex PCR reads, yields one record per CDR3 protein. The table lists 9,500 or so distinct CDR3 sequences, 33% of them singletons. Study findings and constraints: Healthy donors lost TCR diversity with age mainly through richness, cancer patients through richness and evenness.

This receptor was obtained from a human donor in good health. The specimen sequenced was blood. V is TRBV24-1 and J is TRBJ2-1, with 9 bases aligning to TRBD2. CDR3 sequence reads: CATSDSVAGEMDEQFF. For the CDR3, the DNA is TGTGCCACCAGTGATTCCGTAGCGGGGGAGATGGATGAGCAGTTCTTC.